This entry lists 20 T cell receptor beta chains sequenced from one sample in a study of cytomegalovirus exposure and HLA in healthy donors. The PCR used 60 Vbeta and 13 Jbeta primers. This table comes from immunoSEQ multiplex PCR, and its TCRdb copy is limited to in-frame clones, with some not included. The table includes around 130,000 clones, 77% detected once. Sequenced sample: PBMCs. The receptors come from a young man in good health and CMV-seropositive.

V usage is TRBV6-5 and J usage is TRBJ1-1; tentative D call: TRBD1 (6 bases). Germline CDR1 is MNHEY and CDR2 is SVGAGI. Trimming removed 0 bases at V and 4 bases at J, with 9 bases between. This CDR3 contains 14 residues. In DNA, the CDR3 is TGTGCCAGCAGTTACTCGACAGGAACCACTGAAGCTTTCTTT. It encodes CASSYSTGTTEAFF.

This chain connects TRBV7-6 to TRBJ1-4, with TRBD1 identical over 9 bases. CDR1 is SGHVS and CDR2 is FNYEAQ in the germline V gene. J lost 4 bases, V lost 1 base, and 19 bases had no gene match. This CDR3 region has 21 residues. The CDR3 DNA follows: TGTGCCAGCAGCTTAGAGCCGTCCCGGGACAGGGAGAGGTGGGATAATGAAAAACTGTTTTTT. It codes for CASSLEPSRDRERWDNEKLFF.

The chain links TRBV6-1 to TRBJ1-2; D unresolved. Trimming took 5 bases from V and 12 from J, leaving 13 bases between them. The germline V gene encodes CDR1 MNHNS and CDR2 SASEGT. The CDR3 has 11 residues. This CDR3 reads CASSPSGIDTF. For the CDR3, the DNA is TGTGCCAGCAGTCCTAGCGGTATAGACACCTTC.

The J gene is TRBJ1-2, the V gene TRBV4-1; a weak D match, TRBD1 (5 bases). The CDR3 sequence is 13 residues long. Germline CDR1 and CDR2: MGHRA and YSYEKL. With 4 bases removed from V and 4 bases from J, the gap between germline ends came to 10 bases. Written as DNA, the CDR3 is TGCGCCAGCAGCCCGGACAAGAGCTATGGCTACACCTTC. Amino acid sequence: CASSPDKSYGYTF.

V gene TRBV6-1 combines with J gene TRBJ1-2; tentatively, D is TRBD1 (5 bases). Trimming took off 10 bases at V and 0 bases at J, with 12 bases between the two ends. The V gene's germline CDR1 is MNHNS and CDR2 SASEGT. This CDR3 is built from 13 residues. The chain's CDR3 is CAIRAGTNYGYTF. The CDR3 region has the DNA TGTGCCATCCGGGCAGGGACTAACTATGGCTACACCTTC.

The gene calls are TRBV5-1 and TRBJ1-1, with a tentative D call TRBD1 (5 bases). Germline V gene lookup returns CDR1 SGHRS and CDR2 YFSETQ. The CDR3 has 13 residues. V was cut by 0 bases and J by 8 bases, with 11 bases left in between. The CDR3 DNA reads as TGCGCCAGCAGCTTGGGGGGCTCCGGAGAAGCTTTCTTT. Encoded protein: CASSLGGSGEAFF.

This chain connects TRBV6-5 to TRBJ1-1, with 8 bases lining up with TRBD1. The germline CDR1 and CDR2 sequences are MNHEY and SVGAGI. CDR3 length equals 13 residues. J lost 7 bases, V lost 2 bases, and 3 bases had no gene match. CDR3: CASSYPDRDEAFF. The DNA of the CDR3 is TGTGCCAGCAGTTACCCGGACAGGGATGAAGCTTTCTTT.

J is TRBJ1-1 and V is TRBV11-2; tentative D call: TRBD1 (6 bases). Germline CDR1 reads SGHAT; CDR2 reads FQNNGV. The CDR3 is 13 residues long. V was cut by 5 bases and J by 8 bases, with 15 bases left in between. This CDR3 is CASSIQGYWEAFF. CDR3 nucleotides: TGTGCCAGCAGCATACAGGGTTACTGGGAAGCTTTCTTT. Full variable domain (outside the CDR3, taken from reference TRBV11-2 and TRBJ1-1): EAGVAQSPRYKIIEKRQSVAFWCNPISGHATLYWYQQILGQGPKLLIQFQNNGVVDDSQLPKDRFSAERLKGVDSTLKIQPAKLEDSAVYLCASSIQGYWEAFFGQGTRLTVV.

The chain uses TRBV29-1 and TRBJ1-1, with TRBD1 identical over 7 bases. Trimming cost V 7 bases and J 2 bases; bases outside gene matches: 4. The CDR3 covers 12 residues. CDR1 is SQVTM, CDR2 ANQGSEA, per germline. This CDR3 is CSGQGLNTEAFF. The CDR3 nucleotides are TGCAGCGGACAGGGACTTAACACTGAAGCTTTCTTT.

The rearrangement links TRBV2 to TRBJ2-1; 7 bases line up with TRBD1. The CDR3 runs to 15 residues. Unmatched junction bases numbered 12, after V lost 4 bases and J lost 9 bases. Germline V gene data show CDR1 as SNHLY and CDR2 as FYNNEI. The CDR3 here is CASSVSLRGQSEQFF. Here the CDR3 DNA reads TGTGCCAGCAGTGTTTCTTTGAGGGGGCAATCTGAGCAGTTCTTC.

This clone was detected a few times. The chain has TRBV30 and TRBJ1-3; TRBD1 matches at 11 bases. The germline CDR1 and CDR2 sequences are GTSNPN and SVGIG (reference sequence). The CDR3 spans 16 residues. V trimming: 0 bases; J trimming: 4 bases; junction bases outside the gene matches: 5. This chain's CDR3 is CAWSVPDRGQGNTIYF. The CDR3 nucleotides are TGTGCCTGGAGTGTACCGGACAGGGGGCAAGGAAACACCATATATTTT.

The chain carries TRBV7-9 and TRBJ1-1; D is unclear. The V and J ends lost 6 bases and 1 base respectively, with 18 bases between them. This CDR3 spans 16 amino acids. In germline, CDR1 is SEHNR, CDR2 FQNEAQ (reference sequence). This CDR3 is CASRLPAGEGNTEAFF. As DNA, the CDR3 is TGTGCCAGCAGGCTCCCGGCGGGCGAAGGGAACACTGAAGCTTTCTTT. Together with reference TRBV7-9 and TRBJ1-1, the CDR3 gives the full variable domain: DTGVSQNPRHKITKRGQNVTFRCDPISEHNRLYWYRQTLGQGPEFLTYFQNEAQLEKSRLLSDRFSAERPKGSFSTLEIQRTEQGDSAMYLCASRLPAGEGNTEAFFGQGTRLTVV.

This clone was recorded only once. The V and J genes are TRBV4-1 and TRBJ1-2; 8 positions agree with TRBD1. Losses at the gene ends were 0 bases for V and 0 bases for J; bases not matched to a gene: 9. CDR1 is MGHRA, CDR2 YSYEKL, per germline. This CDR3 comprises 18 residues. CDR3 residues: CASSQDRTGPLSNYGYTF. The CDR3 DNA follows: TGCGCCAGCAGCCAAGACCGGACAGGGCCCCTCTCTAACTATGGCTACACCTTC.

A remark on this clone: The conserved closing phenylalanine or tryptophan is absent in this CDR3, likely reflecting a read error. The genes are TRBV6-4 and TRBJ2-2, with 7 bases identical to TRBD1. This CDR3 has 14 residues. The germline CDR1 and CDR2 sequences are MRHNA and SNTAGT. V gave up 5 bases and J gave up 6 bases; unmatched junction bases: 6. The CDR3 DNA is TGTGCCAGCAGTCAAGGGGACAGTGCCGGGGAGCTGTTTCTT. This translates into CASSQGDSAGELFL.

The chain carries TRBV11-3 and TRBJ2-7; 8 nucleotides match TRBD1. CDR1 is SGHNT and CDR2 is YENEEA in the germline V gene. V lost 5 bases, J lost 4 bases, and 7 bases stayed unmatched. The CDR3 is made up of 14 amino acids. The CDR3 region has the DNA TGTGCCAGCAGCCCCGGGACAGGATTATACGAGCAGTACTTC. Translated: CASSPGTGLYEQYF. Looking up the rest from reference TRBV11-3 and TRBJ2-7 gives the full variable domain: EAGVVQSPRYKIIEKKQPVAFWCNPISGHNTLYWYLQNLGQGPELLIRYENEEAVDDSQLPKDRFSAERLKGVDSTLKIQPAELGDSAVYLCASSPGTGLYEQYFGPGTRLTVT.

This clone was counted between two and nine times. The chain uses TRBV19 and TRBJ1-2, with TRBD1 matching 7 bases. The length of the CDR3 is 15 residues. J lost 4 bases, V lost 3 bases, and 8 bases had no gene match. The germline V gene encodes CDR1 LNHDA and CDR2 SQIVND (reference sequence). The CDR3 DNA sequence: TGTGCCAGTAGTATGACAGGGCAAGTTGGCTATGGCTACACCTTC. It specifies CASSMTGQVGYGYTF.

This clone was found once. CDR3 in DNA: TGTGCCAGCAGCTTCGAGATCCGGGACACTGAAGCTTTCTTT. Its protein is CASSFEIRDTEAFF. The gene calls are TRBV5-4 and TRBJ1-1; no definite D call. V lost 2 bases, J lost 3 bases, and 11 bases lay in between. The CDR3 runs 14 residues. Germline-derived CDR1 and CDR2 are SGHNT and YYREEE (reference sequence).

J is TRBJ2-6 and V is TRBV7-6, with TRBD1 matching 9 bases. The CDR3 has 18 amino acids. After removal of 4 bases from V and 2 bases from J, the junction contained 9 bases not matched to a gene. The V gene's germline CDR1 is SGHVS and CDR2 FNYEAQ. CDR3 region: CASSYRPGQGAGANVLTF. The CDR3 coding sequence is TGTGCCAGCAGCTACCGGCCGGGACAGGGCGCTGGGGCCAACGTCCTGACTTTC.

The chain has TRBV15 and TRBJ2-5, with 9 bases that match TRBD2. V dropped 5 bases and J dropped 5; count of bases not matched to a gene: 9. The CDR3 runs to 15 residues. Per germline, CDR1 LNHNV and CDR2 YYDKDF (reference sequence). The CDR3 DNA follows: TGTGCCACCAGCCTTAGCGGGAGTATTGTGGAGACCCAGTACTTC. As protein: CATSLSGSIVETQYF.

This clone was detected a few times. V gene TRBV6-1 combines with J gene TRBJ1-2; TRBD1 aligns across 8 bases. V lost 9 bases, J lost 7 bases, and 13 bases stayed unmatched. Germline V CDR1 and CDR2: MNHNS, SASEGT. This CDR3 has 14 residues. The CDR3 is CASLPRQGQGGYTF. The DNA for the CDR3 is TGTGCCAGTCTACCTCGACAGGGGCAGGGTGGCTACACCTTC.